Each of the 30 T cell receptor beta chains below was sequenced from the same sample in a study of shared clonotypes between healthy human individuals (TCRdb year 2020). CD8 naive samples consisted of CD45RO-negative cells that were positively selected for CCR7, yielding a CD45RA+CCR7+ population without TemRA cells. The library came from the immunoSEQ multiplex PCR assay. TCRdb obtained this table from immuneACCESS and retained in-frame rearrangements with V and J assigned. These tables miss some clones; where compared with another copy, unresolved V genes account for less than half of the shortfall, and the remainder is unexplained. The sample table shows around 1.9 million clones, and around 93% are seen once. Clones ranked in the top ten supply under 2% of the sample. Sample: naive CD8+ T cells from PBMCs. The sample's cell subset or site, from its label and the paper: CD45RA+CCR7+. The receptors stem from a man between 18 and 35 years old in good health. Some clones in this sample may be carry-over from other donors' samples.

Written as DNA, the CDR3 is TGTGCCAGCAGTGGGGCCGGGCGGGGCAACTATGGCTACACCTTC. This translates into CASSGAGRGNYGYTF. This chain links TRBV25-1 with TRBJ1-2; D might be TRBD1 (5 bases). Germline assignment: CDR1 MGHDK and CDR2 SYGVNS. V was pared by 4 bases and J by 2 bases, with 14 bases between. The CDR3 covers 15 residues.

The gene calls are TRBV15 and TRBJ2-7; perhaps D is TRBD1 or TRBD2 (5 bases each). Germline loops: CDR1 LNHNV, CDR2 YYDKDF (reference sequence). V lost 0 bases to trimming and J lost 6 bases, with 15 bases between them. CDR3 length equals 15 residues. CDR3 in DNA: TGTGCCACCAGCAGAGAGAAGAACAGAGGGGCCGAGCAGTACTTC. It yields the protein CATSREKNRGAEQYF.

The chain uses TRBV29-1 and TRBJ2-7; TRBD1 or TRBD2 may be the D gene (5 bases each). The CDR3 totals 13 residues. Germline V gene lookup returns CDR1 SQVTM and CDR2 ANQGSEA. The V and J ends lost 7 bases and 0 bases respectively, with 13 bases between them. CDR3 region: CSAGTGPSYEQYF. The CDR3 nucleotides read TGCAGCGCTGGGACGGGCCCCTCCTACGAGCAGTACTTC.

This rearrangement joins TRBV27 to TRBJ2-5; TRBD1 aligns across 11 bases. The CDR3 consists of 15 residues. Germline V gene lookup returns CDR1 MNHEY and CDR2 SMNVEV (reference sequence). V dropped 5 bases and J dropped 4; count of bases not matched to a gene: 6. The CDR3 region has the DNA TGTGCCAGCAGTCCCTTAGGGACAGGGGGAGAGACCCAGTACTTC. The encoded protein is CASSPLGTGGETQYF.

This sequence joins TRBV27 and TRBJ2-2; D might be TRBD1 (6 bases). CDR3 length: 16 residues. Germline V lookup: CDR1 MNHEY, CDR2 SMNVEV (reference sequence). The V and J ends lost 8 bases and 2 bases respectively, with 18 bases between them. The CDR3 coding sequence is TGTGCCAGCGGAACCTTCCGGACAGAAAACACCGGGGAGCTGTTTTTT. It translates to CASGTFRTENTGELFF.

The V call is TRBV14, the J call TRBJ2-4; the D gene could be TRBD1 or TRBD2 (5 bases each). Trimming took off 4 bases at V and 1 base at J, with 8 bases between the two ends. Germline values: CDR1 SGHDN, CDR2 FVKESK. This CDR3 region has 14 residues. The DNA for the CDR3 is TGTGCCAGCAGCCCGGGACGGGCCAAAAACATTCAGTACTTC. This translates into CASSPGRAKNIQYF.

The CDR3 is CASSALRTGDWTF. CDR3 nucleotides: TGTGCCAGCAGCGCCCTGAGGACAGGGGATTGGACCTTC. The chain is built from TRBV7-8 and TRBJ1-2; 9 bases are a match to TRBD1. J was trimmed by 14 bases and V by 5 bases; bases with no gene match: 12. CDR3 length equals 13 residues. The germline V gene encodes CDR1 SGHVS and CDR2 FQNEAQ.

The rearrangement joins TRBV10-3 to TRBJ2-7; a weak D match, TRBD2 (6 bases). CDR3 size: 14 residues. V gave up 11 bases and J gave up 5 bases, with 22 bases separating them. The germline CDR1 and CDR2 sequences are ENHRY and SYGVKD. CDR3 region: CAAQAGPPTDEQYF. In nucleotides, the CDR3 is TGTGCCGCGCAAGCGGGCCCCCCTACGGACGAGCAGTACTTC.

This chain connects TRBV7-9 to TRBJ2-7, with 9 bases matching TRBD1. V was clipped by 2 bases and J by 7 bases; unmatched bases: 18. CDR3 length: 18 residues. The V gene's germline CDR1 is SEHNR and CDR2 FQNEAQ (reference sequence). CDR3 in DNA: TGTGCCAGCAGCTTAAGCGACAGGGGGTCTAACCCCCTATGGGAGCAGTACTTC. Its protein is CASSLSDRGSNPLWEQYF. The variable domain in full, with the rest retrieved from reference TRBV7-9 and TRBJ2-7, is DTGVSQNPRHKITKRGQNVTFRCDPISEHNRLYWYRQTLGQGPEFLTYFQNEAQLEKSRLLSDRFSAERPKGSFSTLEIQRTEQGDSAMYLCASSLSDRGSNPLWEQYFGPGTRLTVT.

The rearrangement joins TRBV7-2 to TRBJ1-2, with D perhaps matching TRBD1 (5 bases). Germline V gene lookup returns CDR1 SGHTA and CDR2 FQGNSA. The CDR3 has 13 amino acids. V was cut by 6 bases and J by 6 bases, with 14 bases left in between. The CDR3 loop is CASRSRQRNGYTF. The CDR3, as DNA: TGTGCCAGCAGGTCACGACAGAGGAATGGCTACACCTTC. Combining the CDR3 with reference TRBV7-2 and TRBJ1-2 gives the whole variable domain GAGVSQSPSNKVTEKGKDVELRCDPISGHTALYWYRQSLGQGLEFLIYFQGNSAPDKSGLPSDRFSAERTGGSVSTLTIQRTQQEDSAVYLCASRSRQRNGYTFGSGTRLTVV.

Comment on this clone: The sample contains more than one DNA sequence encoding this CDR3. The chain joins TRBV4-2 to TRBJ2-7; TRBD1 aligns across 8 bases. V lost 4 bases, J lost 2 bases, and 4 bases stayed unmatched. Germline V gene sequence: CDR1 LGHNA, CDR2 YNFKEQ. There are 14 residues in the CDR3. The CDR3 DNA follows: TGTGCCAGCAGCCCTGGACAGGGAACCTACGAGCAGTACTTC. The encoded protein is CASSPGQGTYEQYF.

This chain uses TRBV7-6 with TRBJ2-1; D unclear. V was trimmed by 2 bases and J by 8 bases, leaving 10 bases between them. CDR3 length equals 13 residues. The V gene's germline CDR1 is SGHVS and CDR2 FNYEAQ. For the CDR3, the DNA is TGTGCCAGCAGCTTACTAAGGGCGGATGAGCAGTTCTTC. It translates to CASSLLRADEQFF. Complete variable domain (other parts from reference TRBV7-6 and TRBJ2-1): GAGVSQSPRYKVTKRGQDVALRCDPISGHVSLYWYRQALGQGPEFLTYFNYEAQQDKSGLPNDRFSAERPEGSISTLTIQRTEQRDSAMYRCASSLLRADEQFFGPGTRLTVL.

This chain connects TRBV27 to TRBJ2-7; tentative D call: TRBD2 (5 bases). Deletions cut 6 bases from V and 4 bases from J, with 22 bases between. Germline assignment: CDR1 MNHEY and CDR2 SMNVEV (reference sequence). The CDR3 loop spans 16 amino acids. The CDR3 here is CASRYSGAGGNYEQYF. The DNA for the CDR3 is TGTGCCAGCAGATACTCGGGTGCGGGTGGGAATTACGAGCAGTACTTC.

The chain couples TRBV5-4 to TRBJ2-7; D may be TRBD2 (5 bases). Germline CDR1 reads SGHNT; CDR2 reads YYREEE (reference sequence). Trimming left V 4 bases short and J 4 bases short, with 9 bases between. The CDR3 is 12 amino acids. The CDR3 nucleotides read TGTGCCAGCAGCGGGAGTCGGTACGAGCAGTACTTC. This translates into CASSGSRYEQYF. The complete variable domain, with remaining parts taken from reference TRBV5-4 and TRBJ2-7, reads ETGVTQSPTHLIKTRGQQVTLRCSSQSGHNTVSWYQQALGQGPQFIFQYYREEENGRGNFPPRFSGLQFPNYSSELNVNALELDDSALYLCASSGSRYEQYFGPGTRLTVT.

This rearrangement joins TRBV6-5 to TRBJ2-1; D unclear. The ends were cut back, 2 bases at V and 2 bases at J, with 13 bases in the middle. The germline V gene has CDR1 MNHEY and CDR2 SVGAGI. CDR3 length equals 16 residues. The CDR3, as DNA: TGTGCCAGCAGTTACGTAGCAGGTCCCCCCTACAATGAGCAGTTCTTC. It is translated as CASSYVAGPPYNEQFF.

V gene TRBV28 combines with J gene TRBJ1-1; D is perhaps TRBD1 (6 bases). The V end was cut by 3 bases, the J end by 5 bases, with 10 bases between. CDR3 size: 13 residues. Per germline, CDR1 MDHEN and CDR2 SYDVKM. The CDR3 region is CASSLGGATEAFF. CDR3 coding DNA: TGTGCCAGCAGTTTGGGGGGGGCGACTGAAGCTTTCTTT. Drawing the rest from reference TRBV28 and TRBJ1-1, the complete variable domain is DVKVTQSSRYLVKRTGEKVFLECVQDMDHENMFWYRQDPGLGLRLIYFSYDVKMKEKGDIPEGYSVSREKKERFSLILESASTNQTSMYLCASSLGGATEAFFGQGTRLTVV.

This chain's CDR3 is CASSPGLAGRISYNEQFF. The DNA for the CDR3 is TGTGCCAGCAGCCCAGGACTAGCGGGGAGGATCTCCTACAATGAGCAGTTCTTC. The chain is built from TRBV28 and TRBJ2-1, with 12 bases aligning to TRBD2. CDR3 length: 18 amino acids. CDR1 and CDR2 (germline): MDHEN, SYDVKM. Trimming removed 6 bases from V and 0 bases from J; junction bases left unmatched: 9.

The chain employs TRBV4-3 and TRBJ2-7, with D perhaps matching TRBD1 or TRBD2 (5 bases each). CDR3 length: 13 amino acids. Germline lookup yields CDR1 LGHNA and CDR2 YSLEER. Trimming took 1 base from V and 6 from J, leaving 10 bases between them. CDR3 DNA: TGCGCCAGCAGCCAAGGCGTGGGGGTCGAGCAGTACTTC. It is translated as CASSQGVGVEQYF.

The V call is TRBV7-9, the J call TRBJ2-7, with D maybe TRBD1 (5 bases). CDR1 is SEHNR and CDR2 is FQNEAQ in the germline V gene (reference sequence). Trimming took 4 bases from V and 2 from J, leaving 12 bases between them. The CDR3 is made up of 14 amino acids. The CDR3 region is CASSSGDRPYEQYF. The DNA of the CDR3 is TGTGCCAGCAGCTCCGGCGACAGACCCTACGAGCAGTACTTC.

The CDR3 loop reads CASSPGRGQNHGELFF. DNA for the CDR3: TGCGCCAGCAGCCCAGGGAGGGGGCAAAACCACGGGGAGCTGTTTTTT. This chain connects TRBV5-1 to TRBJ2-2; D may correspond to TRBD1 or TRBD2 (7 bases each). Germline V gene sequence: CDR1 SGHRS, CDR2 YFSETQ. The CDR3 is made up of 16 amino acids. V lost 4 bases and J 7 bases, leaving 20 bases between the germline ends.

This clone was recorded only once. The chain combines TRBV9 with TRBJ1-2; D is perhaps TRBD1 (6 bases). The CDR3 is made up of 13 amino acids. Trimming left V 3 bases short and J 8 bases short, with 14 bases between. The germline V gene encodes CDR1 SGDLS and CDR2 YYNGEE. CDR3 in amino acids: CASSGNRDFGYTF. As DNA, the CDR3 is TGTGCCAGCAGCGGGAACAGGGATTTCGGCTACACCTTC. Based on the CDR3 plus reference TRBV9 and TRBJ1-2, the full variable domain is DSGVTQTPKHLITATGQRVTLRCSPRSGDLSVYWYQQSLDQGLQFLIQYYNGEERAKGNILERFSAQQFPDLHSELNLSSLELGDSALYFCASSGNRDFGYTFGSGTRLTVV.

V usage is TRBV12-5 and J usage is TRBJ2-1, with D possibly being TRBD2 (5 bases). Per the germline V gene, CDR1 is LGHNT and CDR2 is FRNRAP. The V end was cut by 6 bases, the J end by 10 bases, with 16 bases between. This CDR3 has 13 amino acids. The CDR3 DNA reads as TGTGCTAGTGGCTCTCGGGATTTTCAAGAGCAGTTCTTC. It is translated as CASGSRDFQEQFF.

The chain has TRBV7-9 and TRBJ1-1; tentatively, D is TRBD1 (5 bases). The CDR3 has 13 amino acids. The germline CDR1 and CDR2 sequences are SEHNR and FQNEAQ (reference sequence). DNA for the CDR3: TGTGCTGGCGGGGCAGCTCTTAACACTGAAGCTTTCTTT. Protein sequence: CAGGAALNTEAFF.

The genes are TRBV7-8 and TRBJ2-7; 8 bases align to TRBD2. This CDR3 is built from 15 residues. V dropped 3 bases and J dropped 4; count of bases not matched to a gene: 8. Germline-derived CDR1 and CDR2 are SGHVS and FQNEAQ. CDR3 DNA sequence: TGTGCCAGCAGCTTGTCCGGGAGGGACCTTTACGAGCAGTACTTC. Translated: CASSLSGRDLYEQYF.

V gene TRBV5-1 combines with J gene TRBJ1-1, with D hard to call. Germline CDR1 reads SGHRS; CDR2 reads YFSETQ. The CDR3 spans 14 residues. Trimming took off 0 bases at V and 0 bases at J, with 6 bases between the two ends. DNA of the CDR3: TGCGCCAGCAGCTTGGTACGGATGAACACTGAAGCTTTCTTT. Amino acid sequence: CASSLVRMNTEAFF.

The gene calls are TRBV28 and TRBJ2-7; TRBD1 matches at 8 bases. The CDR3 runs 17 residues. With 6 bases clipped from V and 4 bases from J, the junction kept 17 bases outside the gene matches. From germline, CDR1 is MDHEN and CDR2 SYDVKM. CDR3: CASSISITGTGFYEQYF. CDR3 nucleotides: TGTGCCAGCAGCATATCAATTACCGGGACAGGATTTTACGAGCAGTACTTC.

CDR3: CASSLAGRAENYGYTF. The CDR3, as DNA: TGTGCCAGCAGCTTGGCGGGTCGGGCGGAGAACTATGGCTACACCTTC. V and J are TRBV5-4 and TRBJ1-2; D is unresolved. V lost 0 bases and J 2 bases, leaving 14 bases between the germline ends. From germline, CDR1 is SGHNT and CDR2 YYREEE (reference sequence). This CDR3 is built from 16 residues. The full variable domain, rest sourced from reference TRBV5-4 and TRBJ1-2, is ETGVTQSPTHLIKTRGQQVTLRCSSQSGHNTVSWYQQALGQGPQFIFQYYREEENGRGNFPPRFSGLQFPNYSSELNVNALELDDSALYLCASSLAGRAENYGYTFGSGTRLTVV.

The gene calls are TRBV15 and TRBJ2-1; TRBD1 aligns across 8 bases. The CDR3 spans 12 residues. The germline V gene has CDR1 LNHNV and CDR2 YYDKDF (reference sequence). Trimming cost V 5 bases and J 8 bases; bases outside gene matches: 2. The CDR3 bases are TGTGCCACCAGCCCAGGGGGCGATGAGCAGTTCTTC. It is translated as CATSPGGDEQFF.

The genes are TRBV13 and TRBJ2-1; D is undetermined. Germline V gene sequence: CDR1 PRHDT, CDR2 FYEKMQ (reference sequence). The V and J ends lost 1 base and 5 bases respectively, with 12 bases between them. The CDR3 runs to 15 residues. CDR3 protein: CASSLVHRADNEQFF. CDR3 sequence (DNA): TGTGCCAGCAGCTTAGTTCATCGGGCAGACAATGAGCAGTTCTTC.

To note about this clone: The sample has other DNA sequences that encode this CDR3 too. The chain couples TRBV28 to TRBJ1-1; unclear D gene. V lost 1 base and J 1 base, leaving 10 bases between the germline ends. Per germline, CDR1 MDHEN and CDR2 SYDVKM. The CDR3 runs to 15 residues. The CDR3 protein is CASSLSPGPNTEAFF. As DNA, the CDR3 is TGTGCCAGCAGTTTATCCCCCGGTCCGAACACTGAAGCTTTCTTT.